This record concerns one TCR beta chain sequence. Authors' analysis steps: Estimated nucleated cell counts came from reference gene primer amplification. TCRdb's table, derived via immunoSEQ multiplex PCR, lists solely in-frame clones and lacks some. The D gene and trimming were derived from the DNA, and the V and J assignments and clone size from that table. This table holds 85,000 to 90,000 clones, roughly 87% found once. The data belong to a study of blood T cell repertoires in COVID-19. Background on the study: Donors in the United States, Italy and Spain gave samples during acute or convalescent COVID-19.

Germline V gives CDR1 SGHTA, CDR2 FQGTGA. The V gene end was trimmed by 2 bases and the J gene end by 4 bases; junction bases not matched to a gene: 11. The CDR3 contains 17 residues. The clonotype originates from a woman at least 80 years old with active COVID-19. Material for sequencing was peripheral blood. The rearrangement joins TRBV7-3 to TRBJ2-5, with TRBD1 matching 9 bases. CDR3 region: CASSLGTGRGSGETQYF. The CDR3 DNA reads as TGTGCCAGCAGCTTAGGGACAGGGAGGGGTTCAGGAGAGACCCAGTACTTC.